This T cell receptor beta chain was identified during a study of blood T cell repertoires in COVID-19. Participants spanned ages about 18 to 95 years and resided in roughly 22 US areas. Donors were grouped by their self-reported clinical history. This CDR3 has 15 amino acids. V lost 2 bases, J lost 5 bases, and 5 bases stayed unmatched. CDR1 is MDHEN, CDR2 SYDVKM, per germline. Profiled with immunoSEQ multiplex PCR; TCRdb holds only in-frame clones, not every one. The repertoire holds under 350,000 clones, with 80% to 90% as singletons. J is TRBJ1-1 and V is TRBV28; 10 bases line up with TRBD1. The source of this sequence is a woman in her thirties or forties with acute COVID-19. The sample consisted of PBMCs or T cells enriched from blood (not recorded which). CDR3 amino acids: CASSLRQGARTEAFF. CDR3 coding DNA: TGTGCCAGCAGTTTACGACAGGGGGCAAGGACTGAAGCTTTCTTT.